This T cell receptor (beta chain) was sequenced during a study of blood T cell repertoires in COVID-19. Study-level information: Sites across the United States, Italy and Spain contributed samples from acute and convalescent COVID-19.

Some clones are missing from TCRdb's copy, which holds only in-frame ones; the method was immunoSEQ multiplex PCR. Here the sample spans approximately 300,000 clones, more than 70% being singletons. The CDR3 runs to 17 residues. CDR1 SGHTS and CDR2 YDEGEE come from the germline V gene. V was clipped by 4 bases and J by 5 bases; unmatched bases: 10. This sequence was found in a man between 18 and 29 years old who had recovered from COVID-19. The sequenced material came from peripheral blood. The V call is TRBV5-8, the J call TRBJ2-5, with 14 bases identical to TRBD2. This chain's CDR3 is CASSPLRLAGGEETQYF. The CDR3 DNA reads TGTGCCAGCAGCCCCCTCCGACTAGCGGGGGGGGAGGAGACCCAGTACTTC. The whole variable domain, remainder taken from reference TRBV5-8 and TRBJ2-5, is EAGVTQSPTHLIKTRGQQATLRCSPISGHTSVYWYQQALGLGLQFLLWYDEGEERNRGNFPPRFSGRQFPNYSSELNVNALELEDSALYLCASSPLRLAGGEETQYFGPGTRLLVL.